These 10 T cell receptor beta chains share one sample of origin, sequenced in a study of regulatory T cells in long-lasting Graves disease. The TCR beta library used iRepertoire HTBI primers with Arm-PCR amplification of CDR3. TCRdb recomputed calls from the multiplex PCR reads with MiXCR, one row per CDR3 protein. The top ten hold roughly 26% of the sample, which has a few hundred thousand distinct CDR3 sequences, around 20% seen once. Time point denoted: persistent/refractory GD, antithyroid drugs over 5 years with positive TRAb. The TCR library was made from RNA that had been extracted from PBMCs in TRIzol. The sample was peripheral blood mononuclear cells (PBMCs), taken when the disease was refractory, from a patient treated with antithyroid drugs. All receptors come from a female donor with Graves disease.

This chain joins TRBV7-8 and TRBJ1-5, with TRBD1 matching over 7 bases. Germline values: CDR1 SGHVS, CDR2 FQNEAQ. The CDR3 has 18 residues. V dropped 2 bases and J dropped 6; count of bases not matched to a gene: 16. DNA for the CDR3: TGTGCCAGCAGCTTAAGGGGGGGGTTGACAGGGAATCGTCAGCCCCAGCATTTT. Its protein product is CASSLRGGLTGNRQPQHF.

The V gene is TRBV7-2, the J gene TRBJ1-5; the D gene is possibly TRBD1 (5 bases). Germline CDR1 SGHTA, CDR2 FQGNSA. V lost 1 base and J 1 base, leaving 8 bases between the germline ends. The CDR3 contains 15 residues. The CDR3 is CASSLDWGSNQPQHF. The CDR3 bases are TGTGCCAGCAGCTTAGATTGGGGGAGCAATCAGCCCCAGCATTTT.

This chain links TRBV2 with TRBJ2-5, with D tentatively TRBD2 (6 bases). CDR3 length: 14 residues. The V gene's germline CDR1 is SNHLY and CDR2 FYNNEI. Trimming pared 6 bases from V and 4 bases from J, leaving 15 bases between. The CDR3 sequence: CASSASTSGETQYF. DNA for the CDR3: TGTGCCAGCAGCGCCTCGACTAGTGGAGAGACCCAGTACTTC. Full variable domain (outside the CDR3, taken from reference TRBV2 and TRBJ2-5): EPEVTQTPSHQVTQMGQEVILRCVPISNHLYFYWYRQILGQKVEFLVSFYNNEISEKSEIFDDQFSVERPDGSNFTLKIRSTKLEDSAMYFCASSASTSGETQYFGPGTRLLVL.

This clonotype was observed at least ten times. The rearrangement joins TRBV2 to TRBJ2-2; the D gene is possibly TRBD2 (6 bases). The CDR3 extends over 15 amino acids. Germline loops: CDR1 SNHLY, CDR2 FYNNEI. V gave up 7 bases and J gave up 7 bases, with 19 bases separating them. CDR3 coding DNA: TGTGCCAGCAAGAGCTCTGGGACTCTTATCGGGGAGCTGTTTTTT. Its translation: CASKSSGTLIGELFF. The full variable domain, with the rest looked up from reference TRBV2 and TRBJ2-2, is EPEVTQTPSHQVTQMGQEVILRCVPISNHLYFYWYRQILGQKVEFLVSFYNNEISEKSEIFDDQFSVERPDGSNFTLKIRSTKLEDSAMYFCASKSSGTLIGELFFGEGSRLTVL.

In its sample, this clonotype was seen many times. J is TRBJ2-7 and V is TRBV6-1, with 7 positions matching TRBD2. The CDR3 has 14 amino acids. The V gene end was trimmed by 8 bases and the J gene end by 0 bases; junction bases not matched to a gene: 7. Looked up from germline, CDR1 is MNHNS and CDR2 is SASEGT. The CDR3 here is CASLPRGNSYEQYF. CDR3 DNA sequence: TGTGCCAGCCTTCCGCGGGGGAACTCCTACGAGCAGTACTTC.

Note on this clonotype: This probably arose from a read error, given a far larger clone one base away. The chain has TRBV11-2 and TRBJ2-7, with D possibly being TRBD2 (6 bases). This CDR3 comprises 15 residues. Trimming removed 4 bases from V and 7 bases from J, with 20 bases in between. Germline V lookup: CDR1 SGHAT, CDR2 FQNNGV. The CDR3 region is CASSWTNGISGEQYF. As DNA, the CDR3 is TGTGCCAGCAGCTGGACTAACGGGATATCGGGGGAGCAGTACTTC.

This clonotype appeared many times. The chain carries TRBV13 and TRBJ1-4; D possibly corresponds to TRBD1 (5 bases). The CDR3 has 14 residues. Per germline, CDR1 PRHDT and CDR2 FYEKMQ (reference sequence). Between the trimmed V and J ends, which lost 4 bases and 0 bases, there was a span of 6 bases. CDR3 DNA sequence: TGTGCCAGCAGCTCGACAGCAACTAATGAAAAACTGTTTTTT. Translated, it gives CASSSTATNEKLFF.

The chain links TRBV5-1 to TRBJ1-5, with 9 bases lining up with TRBD1. After removal of 0 bases from V and 1 base from J, the junction contained 11 bases not matched to a gene. The length of the CDR3 is 19 residues. Germline values: CDR1 SGHRS, CDR2 YFSETQ. CDR3 nucleotides: TGCGCCAGCAGCTTGGTCGGGGACGGGGGACAGGGAAGCAATCAGCCCCAGCATTTT. Protein sequence: CASSLVGDGGQGSNQPQHF.

This clonotype was seen ten or more times. It is unclear where the CDR3 begins or ends on the DNA, so no DNA is shown, and the CDR3 is as TCRdb lists it. The rearrangement uses TRBV6-2 or TRBV6-3 and TRBJ2-7; the tabulated D call, TRBD1, remains unverified against the DNA. The CDR3 is made up of 12 amino acids, end residues included. Germline assignment: CDR1 MNHEY and CDR2 SVGEGT. The CDR3 is CASGFGPGEQYF.

This rearrangement joins TRBV15 to TRBJ1-2; weak D call: TRBD1 (5 bases). V was cut by 0 bases and J by 3 bases, with 11 bases left in between. The CDR3 loop spans 15 amino acids. Per the germline V gene, CDR1 is LNHNV and CDR2 is YYDKDF (reference sequence). Here the CDR3 DNA reads TGTGCCACCAGCAGAGATCAGGGCGGCTACTATGGCTACACCTTC. It specifies CATSRDQGGYYGYTF.